The rows below give T cell receptor beta chains drawn from one sample of a study of human T cells and chemical hapten exposure. TCRdb re-called the RACE reads with MiXCR, one entry per CDR3 protein. This sample has about 40,000 distinct CDR3 sequences, with over 3% found just once. The sample consisted of whole blood, taken in connection with sensitization to the hapten diphenylcyclopropenone (DPC). The receptors were sampled from a man in his forties or fifties with alopecia areata. Some clones in this sample may be carry-over from other donors' samples. CDR3s include the opening cysteine and the closing phenylalanine or tryptophan. A D gene is named only where the DNA matches it firmly. Expanded clones are given a class, and other clones once, few, many or no size at all.

clone_size d_call j_call v_call cdr3_nt cdr3_aa
many TRBD2 TRBJ2-5 TRBV7-8 TGTGCCAGCAGCTGGGAGGGTTCGGAGACCCAGTACTTC CASSWEGSETQYF
many TRBD2 TRBJ2-1 TRBV5-1 TGCGCCAGCAGCTTGGGGGGGACTAGCGGGATAAGTGAGCAGTTCTTC CASSLGGTSGISEQFF
many TRBD2 TRBJ2-3 TRBV7-9 TGTGCCAGCAGCTCTCCGACTAGCGGGGCCCTTTCTGTCGGAGATACGCAGTATTTT CASSSPTSGALSVGDTQYF
many . TRBJ1-1 TRBV12-3/TRBV12-4 TGTGCCAGCAGTGGGACCTGGGGTAATGAAGCTTTCTTT CASSGTWGNEAFF
many TRBD2 TRBJ2-1 TRBV6-1 TGTGCCAGCAGTGAACTTCTAGCGGGAGGAGTCTTC CASSELLAGGVF
many . TRBJ2-5 TRBV6-2/TRBV6-3 TGTGCCAGCAGTTACAGGTCTGTCGGGGAGACCCAGTACTTC CASSYRSVGETQYF
. . TRBJ1-1 TRBV12-3/TRBV12-4 TGTGCCAGCAGTTTAGGGGCATGGACTGAAGCTTTCTTT CASSLGAWTEAFF
many TRBD2 TRBJ2-1 TRBV4-1 TGCGCCAGCAGCCAAGTAGCGGGTCCCTACAATGAGCAGTTCTTC CASSQVAGPYNEQFF
few . TRBJ2-3 TRBV7-2 TGTGCCAGCAGCTGGATGCCAGGGGAGACAGATACGCAGTATTTT CASSWMPGETDTQYF
many . TRBJ2-7 TRBV6-2/TRBV6-3 TGTGCCAGCAGTTATGACGTAGGGCTGAAGATGATTTTC CASSYDVGLKMIF
many . TRBJ2-1 TRBV3-1 TGTGCCAGCAGCCAAGTTGTCGAGCAGTTCTTC CASSQVVEQFF
many TRBD1 TRBJ1-5 TRBV10-3 TGTGCCATCAGTTCCGGGACAGAGAATCAGCCCCAGCATTTT CAISSGTENQPQHF
. TRBD2 TRBJ2-3 TRBV4-2 TGTGCCAGCAGCCAACTAGCGGAGTACACAGATACGCAGTATTTT CASSQLAEYTDTQYF
many . TRBJ2-1 TRBV6-1 TGTGCCAGCAGCGCAAGCAGGGTCGAGCAGTTCTTC CASSASRVEQFF
many . TRBJ2-3 TRBV7-9 TGTGCCAGCAGCTCCACGGGGTCCAGAGAGGATACGCAGTATTTT CASSSTGSREDTQYF
many . TRBJ2-5 TRBV28 TGTGCCAGCAGTCGCCCTACGGGGGTGGAGACCCAGTACTTC CASSRPTGVETQYF
many TRBD1 TRBJ2-5 TRBV5-1 TGCGCCAGCAGCTCTACTGCCGGGACAGGGATTTCCAAGGACTTC CASSSTAGTGISKDF
few . TRBJ1-1 TRBV6-5 TGTGCCAGCAGTTACGAGGGGTACACTGAAGCTTTCTTT CASSYEGYTEAFF
few . TRBJ1-6 TRBV5-1 TGCGCCAGCAAAGAGGGGGATTATAATTCACCCCTCCACTTT CASKEGDYNSPLHF
many TRBD2 TRBJ2-3 TRBV20-1 TGCAGTGCTCTGGGGACTAGCGGGAGTGACGTTACACAGTATTTT CSALGTSGSDVTQYF
few . TRBJ2-5 TRBV6-5 TGTGCCAGCAGACGGGGCTCTGGGGAGACCCAGTACTTC CASRRGSGETQYF
many . TRBJ2-3 TRBV2 TGTGCCAGCAGTGAATATCCAGGGTCGAGAGATACGCAGTATTTT CASSEYPGSRDTQYF
many TRBD1 TRBJ2-7 TRBV9 TGTGCCAGCAGCGCCTGGGACAGGGCCCACGAGCAGTACTTC CASSAWDRAHEQYF
many TRBD1 TRBJ2-7 TRBV5-1 TGCGCCAGCAGCTTGGTGGGGACAGGGAGATCCTACGAGCAGTACTTC CASSLVGTGRSYEQYF
few . TRBJ2-2 TRBV7-8 TGTGCCAGCAGCTTAAGGGACTCGTACACCGGGGAGCTGTTTTTT CASSLRDSYTGELFF
many TRBD1 TRBJ2-1 TRBV6-2/TRBV6-3 TGTGCCACCTGCGTGGGACAGGCGGCCTACAATGAGCAGTTCTTC CATCVGQAAYNEQFF
many . TRBJ2-3 TRBV7-9 TGTGCCAGCAGCCCGGTCGAACGCACAGATACGCAGTATTTT CASSPVERTDTQYF
many . TRBJ2-7 TRBV28 TGTGCCAGCAGTTTTCAAGGGTATCAACTCTCTTTC CASSFQGYQLSF
many . TRBJ1-2 TRBV12-3/TRBV12-4 TGTGCCAGCAGGGAAAGGGACCGATACTATGGCTACACCTTC CASRERDRYYGYTF
many . TRBJ2-7 TRBV20-1 TGCAGTGCTAGAGAACTTCTCTCCAGGGAGATTCCGTACTTC CSARELLSREIPYF
many . TRBJ2-4 TRBV5-1 TGCGCCAGCAGCTTGGACGCGCCCCCAAACATTCAGTACTTC CASSLDAPPNIQYF
many . TRBJ2-1 TRBV7-3 TGTGCCAGCAGCTTGGGGTACAATGAGCAGTTCTTC CASSLGYNEQFF
many TRBD1 TRBJ1-6 TRBV5-5 TGTGCCAGCAGCTTGACAGGGGACTATAATTCACCCCTCCACTTT CASSLTGDYNSPLHF
many . TRBJ2-7 TRBV2 TGTGCCAGCAGCACGGGACGGACTAACGAGCAGTACTTC CASSTGRTNEQYF
. . TRBJ1-4 TRBV7-6 TGTGCCAGCAGCCCCGGAGATTCAACTAATGAAAAACTGTTTTTT CASSPGDSTNEKLFF
few . TRBJ2-7 TRBV12-3/TRBV12-4 TGTGCCAGCAGCCGATTTCAGATCTACGAGCAGTACTTC CASSRFQIYEQYF
few . TRBJ2-1 TRBV15 TGTGCCACCAGCAGCGAAACGTGGCTCCAGGGAAAGGATGAGCAGTTCTTC CATSSETWLQGKDEQFF
. . TRBJ1-1 TRBV10-1 TGCGCCAGCAAATTAACGGTGAACACTGAAGCTTTCTTT CASKLTVNTEAFF
many . TRBJ2-7 TRBV5-1 TGCGCCAGCATGAACCGCGACGGCTTGTCCTACGAGCAGTACTTC CASMNRDGLSYEQYF
. TRBD2 TRBJ2-1 TRBV7-9 TGTGCCAGCAGCTCCGGGACTACCTACAATGAGCAGTTCTTC CASSSGTTYNEQFF
many . TRBJ2-7 TRBV19 TGTGCCAGTAGTATAGGAAGCGGGTTCTCCTACGAGCAGTACTTC CASSIGSGFSYEQYF
many TRBD1 TRBJ2-3 TRBV28 TGTGCCAGCAGCTCTGACAGGGACGGGCAGTATTTT CASSSDRDGQYF
many . TRBJ2-3 TRBV4-3 TGCGCCAGCAGCCAAGATTACACGGGGACGGCAGATACGCAGTATTTT CASSQDYTGTADTQYF
many TRBD1 TRBJ1-5 TRBV20-1 TGCAGTGCTACGGGGACAGGAGGTAATCAGCCCCAGCATTTT CSATGTGGNQPQHF
many . TRBJ2-5 TRBV2 TGTGCCAGCAGTGATGGACAGTACCAAGAGACCCAGTACTTC CASSDGQYQETQYF
many . TRBJ2-7 TRBV3-1 TGTGCCAGCAGCCAAGAGGCCCTCCCGGAGCAGTACTTC CASSQEALPEQYF
many TRBD1 TRBJ1-1 TRBV5-4 TGTGCCAGCCGACCGGCCACACAGGGGGCCTCTGACGCTTTCTTT CASRPATQGASDAFF
few TRBD1 TRBJ2-6 TRBV7-9 TGTGCCAGCAGCTATCACAGGGGGAGAGGGGCCAACGTCCTGACTTTC CASSYHRGRGANVLTF
many . TRBJ2-5 TRBV2 TGTGCCAGCAGTGATAAGGGGCCGGAGACCCAGTACTTC CASSDKGPETQYF
many TRBD2 TRBJ2-3 TRBV19 TGTGCCAGTAGTATAAGCGCGGGGGAGAGAGATACGCAGTATTTT CASSISAGERDTQYF
many TRBD1 TRBJ1-5 TRBV20-1 TGCAGTGCTAGAAATGGACAGGGACGCAATCAGCCCCAGCATTTT CSARNGQGRNQPQHF
many TRBD1 TRBJ2-7 TRBV4-3 TGCGCCAGCAGCCAAGATCGGACAGGGGGCGACGAGCAGTACTTC CASSQDRTGGDEQYF
many . TRBJ1-1 TRBV28 TGTGCCAGCAGTACACTCCCCTCCAGTACCGGTTTTCCTCGAGCTTTCTTT CASSTLPSSTGFPRAFF
many TRBD2 TRBJ2-1 TRBV28 TGTGCCAGCAGTTCATCAAGACTAGCCCCCTACAATGAGCAGTTCTTC CASSSSRLAPYNEQFF
few TRBD2 TRBJ2-3 TRBV14 TGTGCCAGCAGCAAACTAGCGGGAGGTGCGACAGATACGCAGTATTTT CASSKLAGGATDTQYF
many . TRBJ2-7 TRBV13 TGTGCCAGCAGCTTAGGCGGACGGGCCACCTACGAGCAGTACTTC CASSLGGRATYEQYF
many TRBD2 TRBJ2-3 TRBV20-1 TGCAGTGCTAAGAGGATAGCGGGAAGCACAGATACGCAGTATTTT CSAKRIAGSTDTQYF
. . TRBJ2-2 TRBV18 TGTGCCAGCTCACCACCCCCGGGGAACACCGGGGAGCTGTTTTTT CASSPPPGNTGELFF
many . TRBJ2-1 TRBV12-3/TRBV12-4 TGTGCCAGCATTCTAAACCCTGGGCTGTACAATGAGCAGTTCTTC CASILNPGLYNEQFF